This T cell receptor (beta chain) was sequenced for a study of OX40 agonist ivuxolimab in advanced cancers. This CDR3 comprises 15 residues. The V end lost 3 bases, the J end lost 5 bases, and 17 bases lay between the germline ends. In germline, CDR1 is MDHEN, CDR2 SYDVKM. Only in-frame clones appear in the TCRdb table, and some are missing; sequencing was by immunoSEQ multiplex PCR. This sample has fewer than 85,000 clones, with about 83% found just once. The starting material was CD4+ or CD8+ T cells sorted from blood, obtained in a trial of the OX40 agonist ivuxolimab. This receptor was identified in an adult with an advanced solid tumor such as melanoma, head and neck, liver or kidney cancer. The V and J genes are TRBV28 and TRBJ2-7; D possibly corresponds to TRBD2 (6 bases). The chain's CDR3 is CASSLGWGGVHEQYF. CDR3 nucleotide sequence: TGTGCCAGCAGTTTGGGATGGGGAGGCGTCCACGAGCAGTACTTC.